What follows is one T cell receptor beta chain and its context. Per germline, CDR1 SGHTS and CDR2 YDEGEE. This CDR3 comprises 12 residues. V lost 0 bases and J lost 10, with 8 bases in between. The data were obtained in a study of T cells in Graves' hyperthyroidism and ophthalmopathy. Regions amplified from RNA transcripts were the TCR beta CDR3 regions. During a first-round RT-PCR of the TCR CDR3, the HTBI primer set was used. TCRdb reanalysed the multiplex PCR reads using MiXCR and keeps one entry per CDR3 protein. The sample consists of fewer than 650,000 distinct CDR3 sequences, about 14% of them appearing once.

The V and J genes are TRBV5-8 and TRBJ2-1; no clear D. The sequenced material came from blood. The TCR sequence derives from a middle-aged woman with Graves' hyperthyroidism. The CDR3 DNA follows: TGTGCCAGCAGCTTGGGGCCCCCCGAGCAGTTCTTC. Protein sequence: CASSLGPPEQFF.